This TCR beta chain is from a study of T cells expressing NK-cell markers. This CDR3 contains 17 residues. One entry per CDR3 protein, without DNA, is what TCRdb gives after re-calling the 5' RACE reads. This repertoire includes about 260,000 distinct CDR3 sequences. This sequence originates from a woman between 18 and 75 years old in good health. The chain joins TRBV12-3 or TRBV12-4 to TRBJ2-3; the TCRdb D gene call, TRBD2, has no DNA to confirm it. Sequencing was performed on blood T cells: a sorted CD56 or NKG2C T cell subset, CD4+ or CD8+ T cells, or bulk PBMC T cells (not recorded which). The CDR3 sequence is CASSLRTSGLTSDTQYF.